This T cell receptor (beta chain) was obtained from a study of monozygotic twins with inflammatory bowel disease. With the 5' RACE reads reprocessed, TCRdb shows one record per CDR3 protein and no DNA. This listing includes around 380,000 distinct CDR3 sequences. The specimen sequenced was blood. This sequence was found in a human donor with ulcerative colitis or Crohn's disease, or a healthy co-twin of an affected twin (not recorded which).

CDR3 sequence: CAISDRVQETQYF. The V and J genes are TRBV10-3 and TRBJ2-5. This CDR3 contains 13 residues. CDR1 and CDR2 from the germline V gene are ENHRY and SYGVKD.